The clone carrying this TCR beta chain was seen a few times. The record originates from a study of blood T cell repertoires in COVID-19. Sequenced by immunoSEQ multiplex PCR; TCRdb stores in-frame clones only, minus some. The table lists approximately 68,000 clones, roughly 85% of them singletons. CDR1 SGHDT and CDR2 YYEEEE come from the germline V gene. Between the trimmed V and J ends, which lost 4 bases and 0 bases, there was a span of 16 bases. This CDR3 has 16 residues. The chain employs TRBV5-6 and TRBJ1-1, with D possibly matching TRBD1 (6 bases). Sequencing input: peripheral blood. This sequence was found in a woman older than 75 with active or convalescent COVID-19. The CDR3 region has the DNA TGTGCCAGCAGCCGCACGGGGGGCTGGCTGAACACTGAAGCTTTCTTT. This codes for CASSRTGGWLNTEAFF.